These T cell receptor beta chains were read from a single sample in a study of blood T cell repertoires in COVID-19. Measured with immunoSEQ multiplex PCR; TCRdb has only the in-frame clones, and not every one. There are fewer than 65,000 clones in the sample; 80% to 90% occur only once, and approximately 1.5% lies in the top ten. The source material was peripheral blood. The receptors derive from a man aged 55-75 years with acute or convalescent COVID-19. The CDR3 runs from the conserved cysteine through the conserved F or W. Each record gives: D gene, V gene, clone size, J gene, CDR3 protein, CDR3 DNA. The D gene is left open where the match is weak. Size tells how often a clone was seen (once, few, many) or the class of an expanded clone, and some rows leave it out.

D gene: TRBD1; V gene: TRBV15; clone size: .; J gene: TRBJ2-7; CDR3 protein: CATSSPDRDEQYF; CDR3 DNA: TGTGCCACCAGCAGCCCAGACAGGGACGAGCAGTACTTC
D gene: TRBD1; V gene: TRBV2; clone size: .; J gene: TRBJ1-4; CDR3 protein: CASGGQGAEKLFF; CDR3 DNA: TGTGCCAGCGGGGGACAGGGGGCTGAAAAACTGTTTTTT
D gene: .; V gene: TRBV7-3; clone size: .; J gene: TRBJ2-7; CDR3 protein: CASSRDIEGYEQYF; CDR3 DNA: TGTGCCAGCAGCCGTGACATTGAAGGCTACGAGCAGTACTTC
D gene: .; V gene: TRBV2; clone size: .; J gene: TRBJ1-1; CDR3 protein: CASSPGLPNTEAFF; CDR3 DNA: TGTGCCAGCAGTCCGGGACTCCCGAACACTGAAGCTTTCTTT
D gene: .; V gene: TRBV19; clone size: .; J gene: TRBJ1-1; CDR3 protein: CASSWKTVTSEAFF; CDR3 DNA: TGTGCCAGTAGTTGGAAGACAGTAACCTCTGAAGCTTTCTTT
D gene: TRBD2; V gene: TRBV29-1; clone size: .; J gene: TRBJ2-3; CDR3 protein: CSVEAGGLEGTQYF; CDR3 DNA: TGCAGCGTTGAGGCGGGGGGTTTGGAAGGTACGCAGTATTTT
D gene: .; V gene: TRBV11-3; clone size: .; J gene: TRBJ1-5; CDR3 protein: CASSLKDNSNQPQHF; CDR3 DNA: TGTGCCAGCAGCTTAAAGGACAATAGCAATCAGCCCCAGCATTTT
D gene: .; V gene: TRBV15; clone size: .; J gene: TRBJ2-1; CDR3 protein: CATSRPTGSSSYNEQFF; CDR3 DNA: TGTGCCACCAGCAGACCGACAGGATCCAGCTCCTACAATGAGCAGTTCTTC
D gene: .; V gene: TRBV18; clone size: .; J gene: TRBJ2-6; CDR3 protein: CASSPQGISGANVLTF; CDR3 DNA: TGTGCCAGCTCACCACAGGGGATCTCTGGGGCCAACGTCCTGACTTTC
D gene: .; V gene: TRBV10-2; clone size: .; J gene: TRBJ2-3; CDR3 protein: CASNEFSLTDTQYF; CDR3 DNA: TGCGCCAGCAATGAGTTCTCTCTCACAGATACGCAGTATTTT
D gene: TRBD1; V gene: TRBV5-4; clone size: once; J gene: TRBJ1-6; CDR3 protein: CASSMGQGSSPLHF; CDR3 DNA: TGTGCCAGCAGCATGGGACAGGGTAGTTCACCCCTCCACTTT
D gene: .; V gene: TRBV11-2; clone size: .; J gene: TRBJ2-7; CDR3 protein: CASSLDTGPGYEQYF; CDR3 DNA: TGTGCCAGCAGCTTAGATACAGGGCCCGGTTATGAGCAGTACTTC
D gene: TRBD1; V gene: TRBV27; clone size: .; J gene: TRBJ1-1; CDR3 protein: CASSLGTGDTEAFF; CDR3 DNA: TGTGCCAGCAGTCTGGGGACAGGGGACACTGAAGCTTTCTTT
D gene: .; V gene: TRBV5-1; clone size: few; J gene: TRBJ1-4; CDR3 protein: CASSLGQSNEKLFF; CDR3 DNA: TGCGCCAGCAGCTTGGGACAGTCGAATGAAAAACTGTTTTTT
D gene: .; V gene: TRBV3-1/TRBV3-2; clone size: once; J gene: TRBJ2-2; CDR3 protein: CASSQGWLTGELFF; CDR3 DNA: TGTGCCAGCAGCCAAGGGTGGCTCACCGGGGAGCTGTTTTTT
D gene: .; V gene: TRBV19; clone size: .; J gene: TRBJ1-1; CDR3 protein: CATKDSLTEAFF; CDR3 DNA: TGTGCCACCAAGGACAGTTTAACTGAAGCTTTCTTT
D gene: TRBD2; V gene: TRBV5-1; clone size: .; J gene: TRBJ2-5; CDR3 protein: CASSLVPSGGTETQYF; CDR3 DNA: TGCGCCAGCAGCTTGGTCCCTAGCGGGGGGACAGAGACCCAGTACTTC
D gene: .; V gene: TRBV5-1; clone size: once; J gene: TRBJ1-1; CDR3 protein: CASSLGGLVPEAFF; CDR3 DNA: TGCGCCAGCAGCTTGGGAGGGTTGGTTCCTGAAGCTTTCTTT
D gene: .; V gene: TRBV25-1; clone size: once; J gene: TRBJ1-4; CDR3 protein: CASSESANEKLFF; CDR3 DNA: TGTGCCAGCAGTGAATCAGCTAATGAAAAACTGTTTTTT
D gene: TRBD2; V gene: TRBV5-1; clone size: .; J gene: TRBJ2-1; CDR3 protein: CASSELAGGQNEQFF; CDR3 DNA: TGCGCCAGCAGCGAACTAGCGGGGGGGCAAAATGAGCAGTTCTTC
D gene: .; V gene: TRBV7-3; clone size: .; J gene: TRBJ2-3; CDR3 protein: CASSPEQASDTQYF; CDR3 DNA: TGTGCCAGCAGCCCCGAGCAGGCATCGGATACGCAGTATTTT
D gene: .; V gene: TRBV2; clone size: .; J gene: TRBJ1-6; CDR3 protein: CASSEARSYNSPLHF; CDR3 DNA: TGTGCCAGCAGTGAAGCGCGTAGCTATAATTCACCCCTCCACTTT
D gene: TRBD1; V gene: TRBV7-9; clone size: .; J gene: TRBJ1-4; CDR3 protein: CASSLARRDRATNEKLFF; CDR3 DNA: TGTGCCAGCAGCTTAGCGCGGCGGGACAGAGCAACTAATGAAAAACTGTTTTTT
D gene: .; V gene: TRBV6-2/TRBV6-3; clone size: .; J gene: TRBJ1-5; CDR3 protein: CASSYSVPAGPQHF; CDR3 DNA: TGTGCCAGCAGTTACTCGGTACCGGCGGGGCCCCAGCATTTT
D gene: .; V gene: TRBV2; clone size: .; J gene: TRBJ1-1; CDR3 protein: CASSVGHLNTEAFF; CDR3 DNA: TGTGCCAGCAGCGTGGGACATCTGAACACTGAAGCTTTCTTT
D gene: TRBD1; V gene: TRBV19; clone size: .; J gene: TRBJ1-5; CDR3 protein: CASSPHRTGDGSSNQPQHF; CDR3 DNA: TGTGCCAGTAGTCCACACCGGACAGGGGACGGGTCTAGCAATCAGCCCCAGCATTTT
D gene: TRBD1; V gene: TRBV6-6; clone size: .; J gene: TRBJ2-1; CDR3 protein: CASSPPQGDEQFF; CDR3 DNA: TGTGCCAGCAGTCCCCCACAGGGGGATGAGCAGTTCTTC
D gene: TRBD1; V gene: TRBV6-2/TRBV6-3; clone size: .; J gene: TRBJ1-1; CDR3 protein: CASSYSCQGAICTEAFF; CDR3 DNA: TGTGCCAGCAGTTACTCGTGTCAGGGGGCAATATGTACTGAAGCTTTCTTT